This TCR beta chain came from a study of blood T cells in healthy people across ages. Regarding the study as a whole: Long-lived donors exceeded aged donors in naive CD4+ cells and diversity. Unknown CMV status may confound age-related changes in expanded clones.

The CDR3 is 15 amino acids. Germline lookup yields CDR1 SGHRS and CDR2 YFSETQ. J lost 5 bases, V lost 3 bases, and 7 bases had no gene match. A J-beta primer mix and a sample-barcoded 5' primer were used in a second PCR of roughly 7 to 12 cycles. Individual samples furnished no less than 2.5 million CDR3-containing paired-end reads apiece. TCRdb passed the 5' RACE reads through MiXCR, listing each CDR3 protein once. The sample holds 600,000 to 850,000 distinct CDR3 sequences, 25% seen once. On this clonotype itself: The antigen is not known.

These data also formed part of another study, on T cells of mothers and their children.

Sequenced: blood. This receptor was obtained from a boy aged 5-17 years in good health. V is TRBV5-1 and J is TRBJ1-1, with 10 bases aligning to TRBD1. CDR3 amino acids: CASSSTDRGLTEAFF. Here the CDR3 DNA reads TGCGCCAGCAGCTCAACCGACAGGGGGCTTACTGAAGCTTTCTTT.